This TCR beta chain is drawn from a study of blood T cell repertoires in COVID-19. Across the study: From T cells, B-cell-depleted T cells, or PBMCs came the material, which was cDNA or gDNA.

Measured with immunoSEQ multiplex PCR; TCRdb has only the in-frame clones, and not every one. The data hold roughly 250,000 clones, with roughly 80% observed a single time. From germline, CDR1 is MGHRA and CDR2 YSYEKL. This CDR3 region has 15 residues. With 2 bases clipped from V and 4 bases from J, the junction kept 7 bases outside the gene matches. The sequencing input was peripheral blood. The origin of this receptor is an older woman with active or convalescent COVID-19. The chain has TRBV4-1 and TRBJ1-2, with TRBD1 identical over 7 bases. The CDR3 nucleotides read TGCGCCAGCAGCCAATTTTCCGGGACAGCCTATGGCTACACCTTC. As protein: CASSQFSGTAYGYTF.